This record concerns one T cell receptor beta chain sequence. There is no known antigen for this receptor. The CDR3 numbers 15 residues from cysteine through phenylalanine. The CDR3 DNA has 45 bases and is translated from base 1. Sequences SGDLS (CDR1) and YYNGEE (CDR2) are obtained from the germline V gene. At the junction V is shortened by 4 bases and J by 2 bases; bases outside the gene matches: 6. The cohort consisted of more than 650 healthy bone marrow donors. At the time of sampling, all cohort members were nominally healthy, though unrecorded immune exposures were likely present. The donor tested CMV seronegative and was one of the 352 seronegative cohort members. A peripheral blood sample was provided by each donor, and peripheral blood mononuclear cells were used for TCR beta sequencing. Genomic DNA extraction from the blood cell samples was performed with the Qiagen DNeasy Blood Extraction Kit.

The sample comes from a study of cytomegalovirus exposure and HLA in healthy donors (dated by TCRdb to 2017 to 2019). Study-level background: In an earlier analysis of some 550 of the donors, roughly 300 Gb of sequence data and roughly 100 million unique TCR beta sequences from 150 million to 200 million T cells were reported. The study profiled the T cell repertoires of hundreds of subjects by immunosequencing and related them to cytomegalovirus serostatus. An early release that covered some 630 HLA-typed donors contained approximately 300 gigabases of sequencing data and about 84 million unique TCR sequences. Along with the roughly 700-subject first cohort, a separate validation cohort of over a hundred different subjects was used. The study aimed to test whether cataloging public T cell receptors could reveal signatures of past pathogen exposure. The genetic ancestry cluster associated with self-reported Caucasian donors included 81% of the 350 to 500 genotyped donors. Donor age, sex, ethnicity and CMV serostatus were compiled alongside the repertoire data. The number of typed donors differed by locus: about 620-640 for A, B, C, DRB1 and DQB1; roughly 510 for DQA1; about 600 for DPA1; and around 490 for DPB1. HLA typing included class I and class II loci at four-digit resolution. Rather than using new phenotypic data, the later analysis identified candidate immune exposures from TCR beta sequences and from how often those sequences occurred across donors. Every discovery cohort repertoire had been produced on one sequencing platform. In an earlier analysis of 587 of the donors, high-throughput TCR beta sequencing was used to judge whether each TCR beta V gene segment behaved as functional or pseudogenic. The study combined high-throughput TCR immunosequencing, statistical association of individual TCRs with disease status, and machine learning to predict cytomegalovirus infection status. To study patterns of TCR occurrence, a later analysis re-analyzed previously published TCR beta repertoires from more than 550 donors and added high-resolution HLA genotyping. A later genetic analysis took genome-wide SNP genotypes for about 60% of the roughly 670 donors and used that subset as a discovery cohort. On average, roughly 250,000 unique TCR beta nucleotide sequences were sequenced per donor among some 430 genotyped donors of the cohort, with roughly 20% of those sequences being non-productive. Because of strong linkage in the cohort, five DR-DQ haplotypes were treated as single units for association and clustering.

Preparation of the library involved the immunoSEQ multiplex PCR assay. For the multiplex PCR, a mixture combining 60 forward primers for TCR Vbeta segments and 13 reverse primers for TCR Jbeta segments was used. The CDR3 region of rearranged TCR beta genes was amplified from genomic DNA with a multiplex PCR assay. Amplified TCR beta libraries were sequenced as 87-base-pair reads on the Illumina HiSeq System. The source study handled its data this way. A later analysis tallied around 87 million unique TCR beta chains across the 550 to 850 repertoires, and approximately 12 million of those chains were shared by two or more donors. A nearest-neighbor algorithm error-corrected the raw reads and collapsed the reads into unique sequences, merging closely related sequences to remove PCR and sequencing errors. CDR3 sequences were aligned to IMGT reference sequences to assign V, D and J gene segments. For a sequence to be retained, a match of at least six nucleotides to both a V gene segment and a J gene segment was required. A rearrangement counted as productive if the CDR3 had no stop codons and remained in frame with V and J, and every other rearrangement counted as non-productive. Following IMGT convention, CDR3 was defined as the stretch from the second conserved V-encoded cysteine up to the conserved J-encoded phenylalanine. Sequences without an unambiguous match to a single V gene segment were excluded from the earlier analysis of 450 to 750 of the donors. In an earlier analysis of approximately 550 of the donors, V segments were called functional above 56.7% productive rearrangements and were called segregating when the between-donor standard deviation exceeded 5%. A statistical classification framework was built to diagnose cytomegalovirus status from the catalog of TCR beta chain sequences. In a later analysis, V and J genes were assigned by comparing TCR nucleotide sequences against IMGT/GENE-DB human TR gene sequences. A later analysis assigned CDR3 sequences and most-parsimonious VDJ recombination scenarios with the TCRdist pipeline. In a later analysis, each TCR beta chain was defined by its CDR3 amino acid sequence together with its V-gene family, and reads lacking a unique V-gene family were excluded. As a way to deal with suspected cross-contamination and a sequencing artifact, a later analysis dropped 640 or so nucleotide sequences that were highly shared and had low generation probability. In a later analysis, a clonal expansion index for each public chain was calculated from normalized within-repertoire ranks of inferred template counts. A later analysis computed generation probabilities with a VDJ recombination model fitted to out-of-frame rearrangements, and checked the results against IGoR. Hypergeometric tests were used in a later analysis to score TCR-TCR, TCR-HLA and TCR-CMV co-occurrence, with a repertoire-size bias correction applied to the TCR pairs. False discovery rates were estimated in a later analysis by permuting HLA or CMV assignments 20 times. In a later analysis, co-occurring TCRs were grouped using DBSCAN, with TCRdist sequence similarity added in when clustering inside HLA-allele-positive subsets. Repertoires with fewer than 30,000 or more than 120,000 public chains, plus five repertoires with anomalous nucleotide sharing, were excluded from co-occurrence clustering. What TCRdb holds here is the immuneACCESS table cut down to in-frame rearrangements. Part of the clones is not present; checked against another copy, under half of the missing clones reflect an unresolved V gene, and the others are unexplained. For V, J and clone size, that table is used; D and trimming come from the DNA. This sample's clone table shows approximately 140,000 clones. Together, the top ten hold 1.6% of the sample.

Broader findings and caveats from the paper: In a later genetic analysis, a missense DCLRE1C variant was associated with V-gene and J-gene trimming of TCR beta chains, and the association was replicated in an independent cohort. Because the 87-base-pair reads could not distinguish some IMGT-functional V segments, including TRBV6-2 and TRBV6-3, those segments were excluded. Because counts were too low, 15 to 20 rarely observed V segments, including chromosome 9 orphons, were excluded from the earlier analysis of 587 of the donors. A few of the identified cytomegalovirus-associated TCR beta chains were confirmed in vitro to be specific for cytomegalovirus antigens. The authors suggested that the approach could potentially be extended to other disease states and immunological phenotypes. The only immune exposure information available for the cohort was CMV serostatus. Because HLA typing was unavailable for some donors at each locus, only the typed subset was used in association tests. The classifier was reported to diagnose cytomegalovirus status with high specificity and sensitivity in both the original cohort and the validation cohort. Compared with the roughly 710-donor mean, donors in an Asian-associated ancestry cluster had fewer N-insertions in productive TCRs, according to a later genetic analysis. In a later analysis, 16,951 TCR beta sequences were associated with specific HLA alleles at a false discovery rate of 0.05. A cluster of highly shared sequence variants was judged likely to represent a technical artifact of the sequencing pipeline. In an earlier analysis of about 600 of the donors, most TCR beta V segments appeared in productive rearrangements about 90% or about 30% of the time, broadly matching IMGT annotations. In the study, roughly 160 TCR beta chains were listed as associated with cytomegalovirus. Only TCR beta chains were sequenced in this cohort, and the absence of alpha or paired-chain data limited detectable features. In a later analysis, several top co-occurrence clusters were reported to appear linked to parvovirus B19, influenza, CMV and Epstein-Barr virus. Most TCR sequences were seen in very few donors, while some public TCRs were found in many individuals. According to a later analysis, TCR association rates differed among HLA loci, with DRB1 alleles showing the most associated TCRs and HLA-C alleles showing the fewest. Correlated functional status among segregating V segments might be attributable to linkage disequilibrium, but an unknown experimental factor could not be ruled out. When HLA alleles, especially DR and DQ, strongly co-occurred, attributing TCR associations to individual alleles was difficult. A further reported finding was that TCR beta sequences accurately predicted the HLA-A and HLA-B alleles for most subjects in the first cohort. In a later analysis, HLA-associated TCR beta chains showed more clonal expansion and lower generation probabilities than non-associated chains that were equally common. A later analysis found that most CMV-associated TCR beta chains appeared HLA-restricted, with HLA associations seemingly driven largely by CMV exposure. Roughly uniform sequencing depth across donors was assumed in presence/absence analyses, although this assumption may not hold.

The chain was built from TRBV9 and TRBJ1-5; TRBD1 fits 7 bases in the junction. The TCR originated in a woman aged 45-65 years in good health and CMV-seronegative. Specimen: PBMCs. The bases read TGTGCCAGCAGCCCCAGGGGGGAGGGCAATCAGCCCCAGCATTTT. The resulting protein is CASSPRGEGNQPQHF.